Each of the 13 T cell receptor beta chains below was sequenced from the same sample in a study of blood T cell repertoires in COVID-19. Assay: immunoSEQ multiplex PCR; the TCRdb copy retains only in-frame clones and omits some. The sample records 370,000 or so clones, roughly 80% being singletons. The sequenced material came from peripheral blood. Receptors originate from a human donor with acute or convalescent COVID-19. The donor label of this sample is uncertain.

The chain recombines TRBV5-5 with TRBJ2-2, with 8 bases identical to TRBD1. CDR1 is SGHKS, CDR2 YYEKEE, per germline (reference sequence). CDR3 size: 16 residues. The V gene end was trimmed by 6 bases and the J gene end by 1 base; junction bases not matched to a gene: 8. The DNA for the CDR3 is TGTGCCAGCAACCACCAGGGGGCAAAGAACACCGGGGAGCTGTTTTTT. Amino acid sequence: CASNHQGAKNTGELFF. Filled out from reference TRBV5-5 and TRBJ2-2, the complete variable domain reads DAGVTQSPTHLIKTRGQQVTLRCSPISGHKSVSWYQQVLGQGPQFIFQYYEKEERGRGNFPDRFSARQFPNYSSELNVNALLLGDSALYLCASNHQGAKNTGELFFGEGSRLTVL.

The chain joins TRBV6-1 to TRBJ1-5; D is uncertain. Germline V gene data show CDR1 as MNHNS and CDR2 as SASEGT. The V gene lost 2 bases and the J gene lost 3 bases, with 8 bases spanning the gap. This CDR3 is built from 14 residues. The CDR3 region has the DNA TGTGCCAGCAGTGAAACCCTAAACAATCAGCCCCAGCATTTT. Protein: CASSETLNNQPQHF.

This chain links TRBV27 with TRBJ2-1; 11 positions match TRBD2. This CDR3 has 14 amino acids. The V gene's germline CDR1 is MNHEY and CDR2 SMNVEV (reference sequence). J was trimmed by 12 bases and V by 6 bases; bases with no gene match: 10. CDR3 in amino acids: CASSTSLAGDVQFF. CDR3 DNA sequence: TGTGCCAGCAGCACCTCACTAGCGGGAGACGTGCAGTTCTTC.

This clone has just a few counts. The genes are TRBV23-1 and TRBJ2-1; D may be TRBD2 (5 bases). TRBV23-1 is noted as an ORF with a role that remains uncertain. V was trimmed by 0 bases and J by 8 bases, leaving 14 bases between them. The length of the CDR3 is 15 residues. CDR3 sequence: CASSQSAGGVDEQFF. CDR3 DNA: TGCGCCAGCAGTCAATCGGCGGGTGGAGTGGATGAGCAGTTCTTC.

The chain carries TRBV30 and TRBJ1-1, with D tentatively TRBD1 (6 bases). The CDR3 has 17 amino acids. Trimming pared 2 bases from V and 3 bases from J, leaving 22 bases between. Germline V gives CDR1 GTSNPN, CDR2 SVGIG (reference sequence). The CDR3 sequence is CAWSPYFLQGEHTEAFF. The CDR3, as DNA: TGTGCCTGGAGTCCTTACTTCTTACAGGGAGAACACACTGAAGCTTTCTTT.

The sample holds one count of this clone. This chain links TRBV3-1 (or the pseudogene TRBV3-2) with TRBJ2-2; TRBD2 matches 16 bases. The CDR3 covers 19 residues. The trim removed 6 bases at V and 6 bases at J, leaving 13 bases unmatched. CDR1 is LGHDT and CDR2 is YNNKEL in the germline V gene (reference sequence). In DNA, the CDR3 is TGTGCCAGCAGTTTAACCGGGACTAGCGGGAGGGCGTTATCCGGGGAGCTGTTTTTT. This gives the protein CASSLTGTSGRALSGELFF.

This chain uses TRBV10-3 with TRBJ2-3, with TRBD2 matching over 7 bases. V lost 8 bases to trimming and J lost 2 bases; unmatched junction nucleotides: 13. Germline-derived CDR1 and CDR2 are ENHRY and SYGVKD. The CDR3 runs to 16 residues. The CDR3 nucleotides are TGTGCCATCGGGAGACTAGCCGACCATCTCACAGATACGCAGTATTTT. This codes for CAIGRLADHLTDTQYF.

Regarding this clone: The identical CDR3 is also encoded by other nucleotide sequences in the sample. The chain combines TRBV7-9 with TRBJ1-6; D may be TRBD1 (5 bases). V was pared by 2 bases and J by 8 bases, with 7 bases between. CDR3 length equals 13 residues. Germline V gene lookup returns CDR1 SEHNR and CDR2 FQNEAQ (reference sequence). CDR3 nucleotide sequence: TGTGCCAGCAGCTTAACGGGGGATTCACCCCTCCACTTT. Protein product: CASSLTGDSPLHF.

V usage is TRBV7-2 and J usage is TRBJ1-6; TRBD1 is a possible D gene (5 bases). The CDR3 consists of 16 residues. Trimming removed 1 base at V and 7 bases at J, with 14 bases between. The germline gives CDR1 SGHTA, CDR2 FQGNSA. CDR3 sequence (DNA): TGTGCCAGCAGCTTAGTGGGGACTAGAGGAAATTCACCCCTCCACTTT. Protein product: CASSLVGTRGNSPLHF.

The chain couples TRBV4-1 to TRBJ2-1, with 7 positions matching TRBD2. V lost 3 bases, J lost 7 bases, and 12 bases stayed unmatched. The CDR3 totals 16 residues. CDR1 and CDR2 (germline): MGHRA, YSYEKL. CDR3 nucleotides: TGCGCCAGCAGCCAGGGGGAGGGCCAACGGAGGAATGAGCAGTTCTTC. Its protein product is CASSQGEGQRRNEQFF.

CDR3 nucleotides: TGTGCCAGCGGCACGGACAGGGGACGGTCACCCCTCCACTTT. It translates to CASGTDRGRSPLHF. This chain links TRBV7-9 with TRBJ1-6, with TRBD1 matching over 9 bases. The germline CDR1 and CDR2 sequences are SEHNR and FQNEAQ (reference sequence). This CDR3 contains 14 residues. The V segment lost 8 bases and the J segment 10 bases; nucleotides outside the gene matches: 9.

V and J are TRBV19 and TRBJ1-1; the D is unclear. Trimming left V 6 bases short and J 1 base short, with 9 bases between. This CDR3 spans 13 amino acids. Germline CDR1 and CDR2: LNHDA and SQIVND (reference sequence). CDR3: CASSRLANTEAFF. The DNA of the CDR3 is TGTGCCAGTAGCAGGCTTGCGAACACTGAAGCTTTCTTT.

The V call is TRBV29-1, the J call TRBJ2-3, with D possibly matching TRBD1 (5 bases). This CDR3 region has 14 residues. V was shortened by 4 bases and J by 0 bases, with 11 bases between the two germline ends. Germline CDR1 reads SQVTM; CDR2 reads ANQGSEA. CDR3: CSVAPGSSTDTQYF. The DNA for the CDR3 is TGCAGCGTTGCTCCAGGGTCTAGCACAGATACGCAGTATTTT.